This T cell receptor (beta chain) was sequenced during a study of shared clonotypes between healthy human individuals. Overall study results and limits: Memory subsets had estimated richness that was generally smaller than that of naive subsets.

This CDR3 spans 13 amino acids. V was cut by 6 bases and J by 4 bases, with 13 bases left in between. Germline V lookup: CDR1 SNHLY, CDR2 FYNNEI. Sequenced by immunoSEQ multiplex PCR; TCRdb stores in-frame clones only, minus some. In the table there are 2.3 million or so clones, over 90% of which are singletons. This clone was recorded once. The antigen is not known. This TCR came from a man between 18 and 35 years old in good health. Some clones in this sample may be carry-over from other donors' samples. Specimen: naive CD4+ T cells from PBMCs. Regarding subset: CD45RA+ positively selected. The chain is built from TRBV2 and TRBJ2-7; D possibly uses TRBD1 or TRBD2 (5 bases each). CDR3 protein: CASRSDGGYEQYF. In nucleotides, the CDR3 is TGTGCCAGCAGAAGTGATGGGGGATACGAGCAGTACTTC.